This T cell receptor beta chain was sequenced for a study of T cells in Graves' hyperthyroidism and ophthalmopathy. Amplified TCR beta CDR3 regions derived from RNA transcripts. The HTBI primer set served for first-round RT-PCR of the TCR CDR3. TCRdb recomputed calls from the multiplex PCR reads with MiXCR, one row per CDR3 protein. There are some 770,000 distinct CDR3 sequences in the sample; roughly 15% occur only once, and approximately 8.4% lies in the top ten. Participants, patients aged 18 to 65, had newly diagnosed hyperthyroidism with a duration under 2 months. Germline V gene lookup returns CDR1 MGHRA and CDR2 YSYEKL. The length of the CDR3 is 14 residues. With 6 bases clipped from V and 2 bases from J, the junction kept 4 bases outside the gene matches.

This receptor was identified in a man aged 18-30 years with Graves' hyperthyroidism. The specimen sequenced was blood. The chain is built from TRBV4-1 and TRBJ2-3, with 8 positions matching TRBD1. The CDR3 is CASRQGALTDTQYF. In DNA, the CDR3 is TGCGCCAGCAGGCAGGGGGCCCTCACAGATACGCAGTATTTT.